The source of this T cell receptor (beta chain) is a study of blood T cell repertoires in COVID-19. Study background: Specimens from acute and convalescent COVID-19 originated in the United States, Italy and Spain.

The V segment lost 8 bases and the J segment 4 bases; nucleotides outside the gene matches: 12. This CDR3 is built from 16 residues. CDR1 is MDHEN and CDR2 is SYDVKM in the germline V gene. Measured with immunoSEQ multiplex PCR; TCRdb has only the in-frame clones, and not every one. The table records about 30,000 clones, more than 75% of them present only once. This chain joins TRBV28 and TRBJ2-1; TRBD2 agrees at 9 bases. The receptor comes from a woman aged 70 to 79 with acute or convalescent COVID-19. Source material: peripheral blood. The CDR3 DNA follows: TGTGCCAGCCAACGTCTGAGGAGCGGGGGGTACAATGAGCAGTTCTTC. Its translation is CASQRLRSGGYNEQFF.